The clone carrying this TCR beta chain appeared a few times. Primers used in a second PCR of about 6 to 11 cycles were a sample-barcoded 5' primer and a J-beta primer mix. TCRdb reprocessed the 5' RACE reads via MiXCR and lists one record per CDR3 protein. The data contain 450,000 to 650,000 distinct CDR3 sequences, nearly 25% of them singletons. This sample was included in a study of blood T cells in healthy people across ages. This CDR3 has 14 amino acids. Unmatched junction bases numbered 7, after V lost 5 bases and J lost 5 bases. CDR1 is MNHEY, CDR2 SMNVEV, per germline (reference sequence). These data are also associated with another study on T cells of mothers and their children. According to that study: Sequencing revealed no T cell clones that were persistent and microchimeric.

The V and J genes are TRBV27 and TRBJ2-7; 9 bases match TRBD1. The receptor's source is a boy aged 10-17 years in good health. The specimen sequenced was blood. The CDR3 coding sequence is TGTGCCAGCAGTACAACACAGGGGGCCCACGAGCAGTACTTC. It encodes CASSTTQGAHEQYF.